The rows below give T cell receptor beta chains drawn from one sample of a study of blood T cell repertoires in COVID-19. Libraries were prepared by immunoSEQ multiplex PCR; TCRdb keeps only in-frame clonotypes and omits some of them. The sample gives some 370,000 clones, around 86% of which show up once; approximately 5.4% is in the top ten. Sequenced sample: PBMCs or T cells enriched from blood (not recorded which). These receptors all stem from a woman in her forties or fifties who had recovered from COVID-19. The CDR3 runs from the conserved cysteine through the conserved F or W. Fields, in order: D gene, clone size, J gene, V gene, CDR3 protein, CDR3 DNA. A D gene is named only where the DNA matches it firmly. Not all rows give a size; the values are once, few, many and, for expanded clones, a class.

>TRBD1|NA|TRBJ1-1|TRBV24-1
CATSDPQRDSAAEAFF
TGTGCCACCAGTGATCCCCAACGGGACAGCGCTGCTGAAGCTTTCTTT
>NA|NA|TRBJ2-1|TRBV27
CASRRGHYNEQFF
TGTGCCAGTCGGAGGGGCCACTACAATGAGCAGTTCTTC
>NA|NA|TRBJ2-1|TRBV24-1
CATSDSATSPQHPNSYNEQFF
TGTGCCACCAGTGATTCGGCAACTAGTCCCCAGCACCCGAACTCCTACAATGAGCAGTTCTTC
>TRBD1|NA|TRBJ1-1|TRBV7-2
CASSSGGWDTEAFF
TGTGCCAGCAGTTCAGGGGGGTGGGACACTGAAGCTTTCTTT
>TRBD1|NA|TRBJ1-4|TRBV10-3
CAISADRGTEKLFF
TGTGCCATCAGTGCAGACAGGGGGACGGAAAAACTGTTTTTT
>NA|NA|TRBJ2-7|TRBV11-1
CASSSVGDIPTYEQYF
TGTGCCAGCAGCTCGGTGGGCGACATACCTACCTACGAGCAGTACTTC
>NA|NA|TRBJ2-1|TRBV20-1
CSASSRRSSYNEQFF
TGCAGTGCTAGTTCTCGTAGAAGCTCCTACAATGAGCAGTTCTTC
>NA|NA|TRBJ1-3|TRBV6-5
CASQQAVSGNTIYF
TGTGCCAGCCAACAGGCGGTCTCTGGAAACACCATATATTTT
>NA|NA|TRBJ2-2|TRBV9
CASSGYPGELFF
TGTGCCAGCAGCGGCTACCCCGGGGAGCTGTTTTTT
>TRBD1|NA|TRBJ1-6|TRBV2
CANSVDRGGSSPLHF
TGTGCCAACAGCGTAGACAGGGGAGGAAGTTCACCCCTCCACTTT
>TRBD2|once|TRBJ2-2|TRBV5-1
CASSFNVRGAGGNTGELFF
TGCGCCAGCAGCTTCAACGTACGGGGCGCGGGAGGGAACACCGGGGAGCTGTTTTTT
>NA|once|TRBJ1-5|TRBV25-1
CASSEGQRLNQPQHF
TGTGCCAGCAGTGAAGGGCAGCGGCTCAATCAGCCCCAGCATTTT
>TRBD2|NA|TRBJ2-1|TRBV18
CASSSGTSGTFNEQFF
TGTGCCAGCTCTTCAGGGACTAGCGGGACTTTTAATGAGCAGTTCTTC
>TRBD2|NA|TRBJ2-2|TRBV4-2
CASSQAGGGGTGELFF
TGTGCCAGCAGCCAAGCGGGCGGCGGGGGCACCGGGGAGCTGTTTTTT
>NA|NA|TRBJ1-1|TRBV3-1/TRBV3-2
CASSQVEQGAFF
TGTGCCAGCAGCCAAGTCGAACAGGGAGCTTTCTTT
>NA|NA|TRBJ1-2|TRBV4-3
CASSQGADYYGYTF
TGCGCCAGCAGCCAAGGGGCGGACTACTATGGCTACACCTTC
>NA|NA|TRBJ2-5|TRBV5-1
CASSLGLEETQYF
TGCGCCAGCAGCTTGGGACTAGAAGAGACCCAGTACTTC
>TRBD2|NA|TRBJ2-3|TRBV9
CASSVSGGSTDTQYF
TGTGCCAGCAGCGTAAGCGGGGGGAGCACAGATACGCAGTATTTT
>TRBD2|NA|TRBJ2-1|TRBV7-3
CASSLRLAGGPAYNEQFF
TGTGCCAGCAGCTTGAGACTAGCGGGAGGGCCTGCCTACAATGAGCAGTTCTTC
>TRBD1|NA|TRBJ1-2|TRBV27
CASSDATGLGNYGYTF
TGTGCCAGCAGTGACGCGACAGGGCTGGGGAACTATGGCTACACCTTC
>NA|NA|TRBJ1-1|TRBV12-3/TRBV12-4
CASSLFRNAFF
TGTGCCAGCAGTTTATTCCGTAATGCTTTCTTT
>NA|NA|TRBJ1-1|TRBV19
CASSIDAENTEAFF
TGTGCCAGTAGTATAGACGCAGAGAACACTGAAGCTTTCTTT
>TRBD2|once|TRBJ2-1|TRBV4-3
CASSQGRASGRNEQFF
TGCGCCAGCAGCCAAGGGAGGGCTAGCGGGAGAAATGAGCAGTTCTTC
>NA|NA|TRBJ1-2|TRBV6-1
CASSDYGGYTF
TGTGCCAGCAGTGATTACGGTGGCTACACCTTC
>NA|once|TRBJ2-1|TRBV9
CASAGTSHEQFF
TGTGCCAGCGCAGGGACTTCCCATGAGCAGTTCTTC
>TRBD1|NA|TRBJ2-2|TRBV5-1
CASSLWQGANTGELFF
TGCGCCAGCAGCTTGTGGCAGGGGGCGAACACCGGGGAGCTGTTTTTT
>NA|NA|TRBJ2-1|TRBV27
CASSLSGNEQFF
TGTGCCAGCAGTTTATCCGGCAATGAGCAGTTCTTC
>NA|NA|TRBJ1-5|TRBV28
CASSLLQMGGVSGVKQPQHF
TGTGCCAGCAGTTTACTCCAAATGGGTGGGGTTTCGGGGGTCAAGCAGCCCCAGCATTTT
>TRBD1|NA|TRBJ2-7|TRBV6-5
CASSTGTGGTYEQYF
TGTGCCAGCAGTACCGGGACAGGGGGCACCTACGAGCAGTACTTC
>NA|NA|TRBJ1-1|TRBV27
CASSFEVGNTEAFF
TGTGCCAGCAGTTTTGAGGTGGGGAACACTGAAGCTTTCTTT
>TRBD1|NA|TRBJ1-2|TRBV25-1
CASGPTGTSGGYTF
TGTGCCAGCGGCCCGACAGGGACTTCTGGTGGCTACACCTTC
>TRBD1|NA|TRBJ1-2|TRBV7-2
CASSQPGQGGGGYTF
TGTGCCAGCAGCCAACCGGGACAGGGAGGAGGCGGCTACACCTTC
>TRBD2|NA|TRBJ2-4|TRBV7-9
CASSQGLAENIQYF
TGTGCCAGCAGCCAGGGACTAGCGGAAAACATTCAGTACTTC
>NA|NA|TRBJ2-5|TRBV7-9
CASSAGTSGETQYF
TGTGCCAGCAGCGCCGGAACTTCAGGGGAGACCCAGTACTTC
>TRBD1|NA|TRBJ1-2|TRBV7-9
CASSLGGQGFYGYTF
TGTGCCAGCAGCTTAGGGGGACAGGGGTTCTATGGCTACACCTTC
>NA|NA|TRBJ2-7|TRBV5-6
CASSLGGYAVEQYF
TGTGCCAGCAGCTTGGGAGGATATGCGGTCGAGCAGTACTTC
>TRBD2|NA|TRBJ2-2|TRBV10-3
CAISVSLTTSGANTGELFF
TGTGCCATCAGTGTATCCCTTACGACTAGCGGAGCGAACACCGGGGAGCTGTTTTTT
>TRBD1|NA|TRBJ2-7|TRBV5-8
CASSFEGAGSYEQYF
TGTGCCAGCAGCTTTGAGGGGGCGGGCTCCTACGAGCAGTACTTC
>NA|NA|TRBJ1-6|TRBV7-2
CASSLPTGINSPLHF
TGTGCCAGCAGCTTACCCACAGGGATAAATTCACCCCTCCACTTT
>TRBD1|NA|TRBJ1-5|TRBV19
CASSRQGVNQPQHF
TGTGCCAGTAGCCGACAGGGGGTCAATCAGCCCCAGCATTTT
>TRBD1|NA|TRBJ1-2|TRBV28
CASSSGSQGIPYGYTF
TGTGCCAGCAGTTCCGGCTCACAGGGGATTCCATATGGCTACACCTTC
>NA|NA|TRBJ1-1|TRBV11-3
CASTLSSANTEAFF
TGTGCCAGCACCCTCTCCAGTGCGAACACTGAAGCTTTCTTT